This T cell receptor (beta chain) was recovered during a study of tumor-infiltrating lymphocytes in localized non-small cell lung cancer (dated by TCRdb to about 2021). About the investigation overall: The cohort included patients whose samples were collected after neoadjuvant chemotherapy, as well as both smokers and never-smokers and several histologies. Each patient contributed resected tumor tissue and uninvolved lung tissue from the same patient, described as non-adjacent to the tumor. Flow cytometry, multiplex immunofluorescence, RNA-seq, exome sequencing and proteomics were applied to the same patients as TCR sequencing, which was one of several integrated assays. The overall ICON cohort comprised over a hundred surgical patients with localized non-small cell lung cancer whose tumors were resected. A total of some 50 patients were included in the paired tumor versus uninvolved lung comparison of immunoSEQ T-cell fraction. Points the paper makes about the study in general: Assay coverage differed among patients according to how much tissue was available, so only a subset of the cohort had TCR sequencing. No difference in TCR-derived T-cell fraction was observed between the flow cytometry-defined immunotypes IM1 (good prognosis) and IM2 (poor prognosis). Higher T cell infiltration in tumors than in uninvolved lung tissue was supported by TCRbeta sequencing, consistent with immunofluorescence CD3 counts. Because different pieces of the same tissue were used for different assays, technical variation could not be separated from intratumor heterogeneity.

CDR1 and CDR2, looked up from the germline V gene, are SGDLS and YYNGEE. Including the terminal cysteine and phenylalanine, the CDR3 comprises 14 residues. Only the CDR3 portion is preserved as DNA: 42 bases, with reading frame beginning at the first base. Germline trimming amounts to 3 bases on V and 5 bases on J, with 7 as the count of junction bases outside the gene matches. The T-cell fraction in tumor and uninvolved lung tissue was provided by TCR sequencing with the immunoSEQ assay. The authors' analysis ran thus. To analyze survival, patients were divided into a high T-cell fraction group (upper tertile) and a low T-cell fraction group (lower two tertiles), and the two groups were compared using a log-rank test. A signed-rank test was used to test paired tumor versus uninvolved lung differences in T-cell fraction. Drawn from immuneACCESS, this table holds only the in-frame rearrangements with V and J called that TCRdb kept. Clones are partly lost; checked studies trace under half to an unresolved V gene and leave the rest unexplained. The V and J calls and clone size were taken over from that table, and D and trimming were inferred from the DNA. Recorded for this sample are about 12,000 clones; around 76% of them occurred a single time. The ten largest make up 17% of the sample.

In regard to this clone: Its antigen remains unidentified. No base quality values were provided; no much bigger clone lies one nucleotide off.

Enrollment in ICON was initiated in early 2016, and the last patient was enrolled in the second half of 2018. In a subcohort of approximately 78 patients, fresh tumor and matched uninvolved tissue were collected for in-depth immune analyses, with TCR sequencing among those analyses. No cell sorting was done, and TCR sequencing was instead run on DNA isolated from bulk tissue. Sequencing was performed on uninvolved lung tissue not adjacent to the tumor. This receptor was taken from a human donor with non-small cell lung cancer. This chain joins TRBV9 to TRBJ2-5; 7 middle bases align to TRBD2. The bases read TGTGCCAGCAGCGGGGGACTACCGGGGGAGACCCAGTACTTC. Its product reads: CASSGGLPGETQYF.